This T cell receptor beta chain comes out of a study of CD8 T cells in ankylosing spondylitis. Study-level findings and limits: Clones linked to the disease showed a CD8+ phenotype. They occurred at relatively low frequencies in peripheral blood. A subset of motif variants has previously been described in the synovial fluid and blood of reactive arthritis. Reports say disease-linked clones showed up significantly more in matched ankylosing spondylitis synovial fluid.

This clonotype was seen many times. Its antigen remains unidentified. A quantitative 5'-RACE method, one with molecular barcodes, was used to make TCR beta libraries. TCRdb redid the calling of the 5' RACE reads with MiXCR, one entry per CDR3 protein. This sample has roughly 230,000 distinct CDR3 sequences; 8.2% occur once, and the top ten carry 4.5% to 5%. Sequenced: blood, either unsorted or a sorted T cell fraction (not recorded which). The receptor was isolated from a female donor with ankylosing spondylitis or in good health (not recorded which).

CDR3 nucleotide sequence: TGTGCCAGCAGTCCCTGGACTAGCGGGAGGGCCCCAGATACGCAGTATTTT. Encoded protein: CASSPWTSGRAPDTQYF. The rearrangement links TRBV27 to TRBJ2-3; 15 bases are shared with TRBD2. Germline CDR1 MNHEY, CDR2 SMNVEV (reference sequence). V lost 5 bases to trimming and J lost 4 bases; unmatched junction nucleotides: 7. The CDR3 has 17 amino acids.